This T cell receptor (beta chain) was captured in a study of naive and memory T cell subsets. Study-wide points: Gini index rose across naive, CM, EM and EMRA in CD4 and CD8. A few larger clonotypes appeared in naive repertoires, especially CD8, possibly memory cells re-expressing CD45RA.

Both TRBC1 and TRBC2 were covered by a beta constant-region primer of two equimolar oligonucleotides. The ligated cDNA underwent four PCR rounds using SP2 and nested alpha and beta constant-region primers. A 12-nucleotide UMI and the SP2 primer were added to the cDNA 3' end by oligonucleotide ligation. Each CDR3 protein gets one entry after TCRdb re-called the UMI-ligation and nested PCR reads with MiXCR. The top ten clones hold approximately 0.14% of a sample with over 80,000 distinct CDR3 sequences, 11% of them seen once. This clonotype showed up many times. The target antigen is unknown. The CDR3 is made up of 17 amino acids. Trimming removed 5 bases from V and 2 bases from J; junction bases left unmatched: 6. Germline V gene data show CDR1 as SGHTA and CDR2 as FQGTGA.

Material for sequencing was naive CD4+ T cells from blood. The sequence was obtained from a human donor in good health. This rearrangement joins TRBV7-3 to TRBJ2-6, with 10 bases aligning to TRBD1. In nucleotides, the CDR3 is TGTGCCAGCAGCATCGGGACAGGGGTTGCTGGGGCCAACGTCCTGACTTTC. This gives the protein CASSIGTGVAGANVLTF.